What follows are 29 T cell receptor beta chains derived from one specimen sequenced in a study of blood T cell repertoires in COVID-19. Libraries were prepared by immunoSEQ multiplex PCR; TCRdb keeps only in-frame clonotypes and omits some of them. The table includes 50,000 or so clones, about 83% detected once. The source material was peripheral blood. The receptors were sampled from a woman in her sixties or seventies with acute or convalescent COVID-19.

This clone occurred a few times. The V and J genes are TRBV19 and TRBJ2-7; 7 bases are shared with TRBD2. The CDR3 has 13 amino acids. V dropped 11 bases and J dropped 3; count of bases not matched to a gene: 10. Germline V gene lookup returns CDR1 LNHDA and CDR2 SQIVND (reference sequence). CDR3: CASDGGSGYEQYF. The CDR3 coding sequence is TGTGCCTCCGACGGGGGGTCTGGCTACGAGCAGTACTTC.

The CDR3 DNA sequence: TGTGCCAGCAGCTTACGACAGGTTCCGCAGTATTTT. Protein sequence: CASSLRQVPQYF. This chain connects TRBV11-2 to TRBJ2-3; possibly TRBD1 for D (6 bases). The CDR3 totals 12 residues. Germline V gene lookup returns CDR1 SGHAT and CDR2 FQNNGV. The V and J ends lost 2 bases and 10 bases respectively, with 10 bases between them.

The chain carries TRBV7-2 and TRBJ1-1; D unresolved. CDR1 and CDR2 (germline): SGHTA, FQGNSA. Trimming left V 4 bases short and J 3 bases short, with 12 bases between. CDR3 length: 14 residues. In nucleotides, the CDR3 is TGTGCCAGCAGCTCGCATCCCGCGGACACTGAAGCTTTCTTT. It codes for CASSSHPADTEAFF.

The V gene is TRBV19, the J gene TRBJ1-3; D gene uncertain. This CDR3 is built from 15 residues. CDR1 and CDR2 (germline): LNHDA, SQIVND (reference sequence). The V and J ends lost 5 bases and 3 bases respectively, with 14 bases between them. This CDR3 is CASSVGPGGGNTIYF. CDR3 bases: TGTGCCAGTAGTGTTGGCCCGGGTGGTGGAAACACCATATATTTT. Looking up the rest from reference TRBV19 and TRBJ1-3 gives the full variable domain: DGGITQSPKYLFRKEGQNVTLSCEQNLNHDAMYWYRQDPGQGLRLIYYSQIVNDFQKGDIAEGYSVSREKKESFPLTVTSAQKNPTAFYLCASSVGPGGGNTIYFGEGSWLTVV.

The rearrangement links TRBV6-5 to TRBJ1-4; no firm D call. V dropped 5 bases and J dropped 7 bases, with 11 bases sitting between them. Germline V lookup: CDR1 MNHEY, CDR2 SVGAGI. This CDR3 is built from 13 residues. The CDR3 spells CASSLGLSEKLFF. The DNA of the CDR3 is TGTGCCAGCAGTCTCGGACTCAGTGAAAAACTGTTTTTT.

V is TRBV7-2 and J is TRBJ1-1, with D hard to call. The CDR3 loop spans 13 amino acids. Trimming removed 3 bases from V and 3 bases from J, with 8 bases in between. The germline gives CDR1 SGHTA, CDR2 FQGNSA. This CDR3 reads CASSLLQYTEAFF. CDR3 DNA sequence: TGTGCCAGCAGCTTGCTTCAGTACACTGAAGCTTTCTTT. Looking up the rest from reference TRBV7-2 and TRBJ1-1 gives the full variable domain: GAGVSQSPSNKVTEKGKDVELRCDPISGHTALYWYRQSLGQGLEFLIYFQGNSAPDKSGLPSDRFSAERTGGSVSTLTIQRTQQEDSAVYLCASSLLQYTEAFFGQGTRLTVV.

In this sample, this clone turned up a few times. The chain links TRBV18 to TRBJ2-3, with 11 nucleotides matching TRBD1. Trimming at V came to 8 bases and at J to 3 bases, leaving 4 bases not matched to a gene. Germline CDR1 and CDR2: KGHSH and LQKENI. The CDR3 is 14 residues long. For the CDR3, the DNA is TGTGCCAGCAAGGGGACAGGGGGTACAGATACGCAGTATTTT. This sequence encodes CASKGTGGTDTQYF.

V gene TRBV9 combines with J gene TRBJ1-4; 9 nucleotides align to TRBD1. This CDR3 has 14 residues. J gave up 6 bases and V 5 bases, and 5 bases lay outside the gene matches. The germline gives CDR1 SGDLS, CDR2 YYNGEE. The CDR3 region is CASSRGTGHEKLFF. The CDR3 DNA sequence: TGTGCCAGCAGTCGAGGGACAGGGCATGAAAAACTGTTTTTT.

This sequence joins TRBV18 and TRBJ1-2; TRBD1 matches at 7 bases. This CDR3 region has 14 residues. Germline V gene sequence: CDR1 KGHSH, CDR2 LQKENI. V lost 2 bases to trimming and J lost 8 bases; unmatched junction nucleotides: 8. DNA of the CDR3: TGTGCCAGCTCACCAGGGACAGTATTACGAGGCTACACCTTC. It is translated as CASSPGTVLRGYTF.

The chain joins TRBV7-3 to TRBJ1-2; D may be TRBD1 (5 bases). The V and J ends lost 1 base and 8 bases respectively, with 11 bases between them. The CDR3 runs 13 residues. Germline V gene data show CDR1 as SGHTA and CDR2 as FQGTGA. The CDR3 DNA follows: TGTGCCAGCAGCTTAATGGCAGGGAGGGGCTACACCTTC. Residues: CASSLMAGRGYTF.

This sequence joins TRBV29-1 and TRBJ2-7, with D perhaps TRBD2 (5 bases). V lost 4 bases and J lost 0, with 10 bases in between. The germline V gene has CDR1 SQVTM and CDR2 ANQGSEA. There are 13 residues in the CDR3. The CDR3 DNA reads TGCAGCGTTGCACAGACTATCTCCTACGAGCAGTACTTC. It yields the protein CSVAQTISYEQYF.

This chain's CDR3 is CASRTRGAKGEAFF. The CDR3 DNA reads TGTGCCAGCAGGACACGGGGGGCGAAGGGTGAAGCTTTCTTT. The rearrangement links TRBV6-5 to TRBJ1-1; the D gene is possibly TRBD1 (6 bases). CDR1 is MNHEY and CDR2 is SVGAGI in the germline V gene. Trimming took 6 bases from V and 7 from J, leaving 18 bases between them. CDR3 size: 14 residues.

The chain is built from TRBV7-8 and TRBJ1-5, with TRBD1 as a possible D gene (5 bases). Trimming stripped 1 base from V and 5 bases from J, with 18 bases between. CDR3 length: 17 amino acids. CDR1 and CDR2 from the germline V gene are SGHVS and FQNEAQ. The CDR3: CASSLGWVAGLHQPQHF. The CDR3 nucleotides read TGTGCCAGCAGCTTAGGATGGGTGGCAGGGCTGCATCAGCCCCAGCATTTT. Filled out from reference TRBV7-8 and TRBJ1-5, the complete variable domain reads GAGVSQSPRYKVAKRGQDVALRCDPISGHVSLFWYQQALGQGPEFLTYFQNEAQLDKSGLPSDRFFAERPEGSVSTLKIQRTQQEDSAVYLCASSLGWVAGLHQPQHFGDGTRLSIL.

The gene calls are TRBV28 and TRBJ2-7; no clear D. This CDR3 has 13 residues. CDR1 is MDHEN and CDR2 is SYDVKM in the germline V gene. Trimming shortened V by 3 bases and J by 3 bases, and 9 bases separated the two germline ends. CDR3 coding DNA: TGTGCCAGCAGTTTTGGAGCCTTCTACGAGCAGTACTTC. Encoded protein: CASSFGAFYEQYF.

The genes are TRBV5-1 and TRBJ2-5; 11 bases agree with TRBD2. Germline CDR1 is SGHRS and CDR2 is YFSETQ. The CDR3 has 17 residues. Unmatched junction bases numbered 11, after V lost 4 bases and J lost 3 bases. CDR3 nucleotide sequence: TGCGCCAGCAGCCCAACGGAAGTACTAGCGGGAGAAGAGACCCAGTACTTC. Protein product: CASSPTEVLAGEETQYF.

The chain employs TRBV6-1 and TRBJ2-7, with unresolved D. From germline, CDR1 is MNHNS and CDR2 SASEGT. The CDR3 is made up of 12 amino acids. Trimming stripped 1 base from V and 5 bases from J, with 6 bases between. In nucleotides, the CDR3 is TGTGCCAGCAGTGAAGGAAGCAACGAGCAGTACTTC. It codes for CASSEGSNEQYF.

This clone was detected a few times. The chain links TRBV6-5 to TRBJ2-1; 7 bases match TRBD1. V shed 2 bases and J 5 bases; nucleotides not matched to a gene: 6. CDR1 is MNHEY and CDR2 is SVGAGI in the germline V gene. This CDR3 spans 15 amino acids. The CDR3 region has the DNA TGTGCCAGCAGTTACGTTCGGACAGGCAACAATGAGCAGTTCTTC. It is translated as CASSYVRTGNNEQFF.

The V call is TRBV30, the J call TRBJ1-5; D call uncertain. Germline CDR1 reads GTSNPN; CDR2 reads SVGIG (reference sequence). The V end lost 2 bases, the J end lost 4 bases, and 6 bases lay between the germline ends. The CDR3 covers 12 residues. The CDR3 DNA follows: TGTGCCTGGAGTCTAGTTAATCAGCCCCAGCATTTT. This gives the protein CAWSLVNQPQHF.

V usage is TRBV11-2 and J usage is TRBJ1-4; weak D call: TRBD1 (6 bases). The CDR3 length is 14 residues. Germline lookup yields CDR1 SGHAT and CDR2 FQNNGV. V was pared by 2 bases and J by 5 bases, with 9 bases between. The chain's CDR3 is CASSLSTGNEKLFF. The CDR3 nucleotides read TGTGCCAGCAGCTTAAGCACAGGGAATGAAAAACTGTTTTTT. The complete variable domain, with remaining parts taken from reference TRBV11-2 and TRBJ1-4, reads EAGVAQSPRYKIIEKRQSVAFWCNPISGHATLYWYQQILGQGPKLLIQFQNNGVVDDSQLPKDRFSAERLKGVDSTLKIQPAKLEDSAVYLCASSLSTGNEKLFFGSGTQLSVL.

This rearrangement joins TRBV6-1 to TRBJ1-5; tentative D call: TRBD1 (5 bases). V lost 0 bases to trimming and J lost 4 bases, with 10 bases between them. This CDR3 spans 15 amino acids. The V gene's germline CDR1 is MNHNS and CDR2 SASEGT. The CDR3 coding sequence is TGTGCCAGCAGTGAAGCGATGGCAGGGAATCAGCCCCAGCATTTT. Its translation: CASSEAMAGNQPQHF.

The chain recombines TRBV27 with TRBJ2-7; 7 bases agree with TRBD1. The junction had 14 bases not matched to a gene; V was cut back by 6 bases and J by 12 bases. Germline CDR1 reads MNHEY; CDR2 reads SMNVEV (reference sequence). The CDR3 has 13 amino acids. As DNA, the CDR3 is TGTGCCAGCAGCGTTCGAAAACAGGGGTACAGGTACTTC. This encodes CASSVRKQGYRYF.

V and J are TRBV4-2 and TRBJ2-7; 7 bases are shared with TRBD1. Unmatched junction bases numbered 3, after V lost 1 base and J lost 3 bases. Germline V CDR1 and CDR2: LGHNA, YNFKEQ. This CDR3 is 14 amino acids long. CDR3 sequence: CASSQVGDSYEQYF. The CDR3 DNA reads TGTGCCAGCAGCCAAGTGGGGGACAGCTACGAGCAGTACTTC.

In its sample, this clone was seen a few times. CDR3 DNA sequence: TGTGCCAGCTCACAACAGGGGGCGGGGATGAACACTGAAGCTTTCTTT. It yields the protein CASSQQGAGMNTEAFF. The rearrangement links TRBV18 to TRBJ1-1; 9 positions match TRBD1. Unmatched junction bases numbered 6, after V lost 4 bases and J lost 0 bases. CDR1 is KGHSH, CDR2 LQKENI, per germline. CDR3 length: 16 amino acids. Based on the CDR3 plus reference TRBV18 and TRBJ1-1, the full variable domain is NAGVMQNPRHLVRRRGQEARLRCSPMKGHSHVYWYRQLPEEGLKFMVYLQKENIIDESGMPKERFSAEFPKEGPSILRIQQVVRGDSAAYFCASSQQGAGMNTEAFFGQGTRLTVV.

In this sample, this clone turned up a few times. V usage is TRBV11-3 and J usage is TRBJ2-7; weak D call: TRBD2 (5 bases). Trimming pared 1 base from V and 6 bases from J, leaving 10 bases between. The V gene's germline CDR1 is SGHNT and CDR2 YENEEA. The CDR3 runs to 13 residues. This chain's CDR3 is CASSLAGVGEQYF. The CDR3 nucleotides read TGTGCCAGCAGCTTAGCCGGGGTGGGCGAGCAGTACTTC.

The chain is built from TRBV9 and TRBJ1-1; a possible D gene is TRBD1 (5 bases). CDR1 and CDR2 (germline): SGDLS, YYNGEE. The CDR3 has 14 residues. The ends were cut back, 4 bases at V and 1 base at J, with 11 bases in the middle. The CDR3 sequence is CASSISGGNTEAFF. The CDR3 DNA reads TGTGCCAGCAGCATCTCGGGGGGGAACACTGAAGCTTTCTTT. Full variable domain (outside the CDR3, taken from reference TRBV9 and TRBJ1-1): DSGVTQTPKHLITATGQRVTLRCSPRSGDLSVYWYQQSLDQGLQFLIQYYNGEERAKGNILERFSAQQFPDLHSELNLSSLELGDSALYFCASSISGGNTEAFFGQGTRLTVV.

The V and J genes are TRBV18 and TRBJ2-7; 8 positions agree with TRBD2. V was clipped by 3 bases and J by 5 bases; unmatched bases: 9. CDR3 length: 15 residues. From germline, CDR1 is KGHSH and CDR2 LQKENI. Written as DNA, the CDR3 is TGTGCCAGCTCACCCCGAAGCGGGAGTCCCCACGAGCAGTACTTC. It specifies CASSPRSGSPHEQYF.

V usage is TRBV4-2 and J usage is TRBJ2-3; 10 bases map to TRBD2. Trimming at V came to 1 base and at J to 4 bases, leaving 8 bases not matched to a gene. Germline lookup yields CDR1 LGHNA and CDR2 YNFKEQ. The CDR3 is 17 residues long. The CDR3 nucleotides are TGTGCCAGCAGCCAAGTCTTAGCGGGAGGAGAGTCAGATACGCAGTATTTT. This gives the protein CASSQVLAGGESDTQYF.

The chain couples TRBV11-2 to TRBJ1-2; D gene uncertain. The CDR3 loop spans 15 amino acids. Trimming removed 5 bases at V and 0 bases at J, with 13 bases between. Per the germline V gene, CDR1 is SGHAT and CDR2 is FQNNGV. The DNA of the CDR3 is TGTGCCAGCAGCCCAAGTGGGAGGACTAACTATGGCTACACCTTC. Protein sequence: CASSPSGRTNYGYTF.

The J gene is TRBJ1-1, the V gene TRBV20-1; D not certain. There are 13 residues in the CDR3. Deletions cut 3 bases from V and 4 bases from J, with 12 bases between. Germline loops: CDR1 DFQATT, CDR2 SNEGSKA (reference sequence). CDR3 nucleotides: TGCAGTGCTAGTATTCCGGGTGGCACTGAAGCTTTCTTT. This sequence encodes CSASIPGGTEAFF.